This TCR beta chain was identified in a study of shared clonotypes between healthy human individuals (dated by TCRdb to the early 2020s). Study-level background: The cohort comprised a couple of women and a few men aged 18 to 49 years. For each donor, CD4 naive and CD4 memory were each given three plates, CD8 naive was given two plates, and CD8 memory was given one plate. To estimate repertoire size and how much clonotype sharing occurs between individuals, the study deeply sequenced the blood TCR repertoires of about five healthy adults. To increase sequencing depth and limit assay-specific biases, TCR repertoire library preparation and sequencing were carried out by different laboratories using diverse techniques. Each donor's leukapheresis produced roughly between roughly 0.85 and 9.5 billion PBMCs. Overall study outcomes, separate from this receptor: Across four donors, approximately 5% of naive CD4, roughly 3.8% of naive CD8, 2% to 2.5% of memory CD4, and approximately 0.4% of memory CD8 clonotypes were shared. Compared with non-shared clonotypes, the clonotypes found in all four sorted-subset donors had higher generation probabilities. Because the study included only a small number of donors, the genetic and exposure-history diversity represented was limited. Naive subsets generally had larger estimated clonotype richness than memory subsets. Sampling was limited to blood, and TCR repertoires in tissue likely differ from TCR repertoires in blood. Incomplete sequencing was indicated by rarefaction of sorted-subset datasets, despite the large sequencing depth. Pairwise subsampling led to the expectation that sequencing depth would affect the degree of clonotype sharing among donors.

Remarks on this clone: There is no known antigen for this receptor. No clone much larger than this one lies a single base away; base qualities are absent.

The donors were healthy, HIV-negative adults who had no recently reported acute infections or vaccinations. Only Caucasian adults living in Nashville, Tennessee, USA were represented among the donors. CD4+ T cells were enriched by magnetic negative selection; naive cells were then positively selected on CD45RA, and the negative fraction formed the memory subset. After blood collection by leukapheresis, PBMCs were isolated using Ficoll-Histopaque density gradient centrifugation and then cryopreserved in the vapor phase of liquid nitrogen. Purity and quantity of every magnetically sorted T cell population were checked by analytical flow cytometry. Genomic DNA was isolated from every sorted fraction and measured by UV absorbance on a Nanodrop 2000c. Using the deep immunoSEQ assay, TCR CDR3 regions were amplified from genomic DNA by multiplex PCR. Extracted genomic DNA from each cell subset was spread evenly across all wells of several immunoSEQ 96-well plates, with each plate serving as a replicate. Each replicate PCR for sorted subsets received roughly 200 ng genomic DNA, equal to tens of thousands of T cell genomes. Purified libraries were quantified with a Qubit 3.0 fluorometer, sized on a Bioanalyzer 2100, and re-quantified with the KAPA Library Quantification kit. A separate single-read 150-cycle Illumina NextSeq 550 flow cell was used to sequence each immunoSEQ 96-well plate. The paper's data handling went like this. Because only junctional sequences without quality scores were contained in the immunoSEQ output, filtering matching that applied to full-length reads could not be performed. Sequences were annotated with PyIR, a Python wrapper for IgBLAST v1.9, and V/J genes and CDR3 were assigned using IMGT germline references. Reads were filtered out if the reads had weak V/J assignments (E-value above 1e-6), no CDR3, stop codons, out-of-frame junctions, or ambiguous translated residues. V3J clonotypes were defined as sequences sharing an identical inferred V gene, J gene, and CDR3 amino acid sequence. Percentage overlap between repertoires was computed as shared unique clonotypes divided by the size of the smaller repertoire. Three approaches were used to assess repertoire richness: RTK rarefaction, the Chao1 estimator, and Recon v2.1 estimates of unobserved clonotypes. Generation probabilities for all TCRbeta clonotypes obtained by the gDNA method from four donors were computed using OLGA. Entries here come from immuneACCESS through TCRdb and include only in-frame sequences with V and J called. Some clones fail to appear in such tables; in the studies checked, an unresolved V gene covers under half of the shortfall, and the cause of the remainder is unknown. V and J calls plus clone size are reproduced from that table; the DNA served to infer D and trimming. A total of millions of clones appear in this sample, more than 80% of them only once. 0.35% to 0.5% of the sample goes to the ten largest clones.

The germline V gene sets CDR1 to MDHEN and CDR2 to SYDVKM. Reading from cysteine to phenylalanine, the CDR3 counts 12 amino acids. The read is trimmed to its CDR3 DNA, 36 bases read in frame from base 1. V loses 5 bases of germline sequence and J loses 7 bases, and the interval between the two ends is 9 bases. Sequencing was performed on naive CD4+ T cells from PBMCs. The cell subset or site label for this specimen denotes: CD45RA+ positively selected. The chain uses TRBV28 and TRBJ1-5; the D gene cannot be resolved reliably. The sequence came from a man aged 18 to 29 in good health. Some clones in this sample may be carry-over from other donors' samples. The CDR3 region: CASSLPVQPQHF. The DNA reads TGTGCCAGCAGTCTTCCAGTCCAGCCCCAGCATTTT.